This TCR beta chain was profiled in a study of cytomegalovirus exposure and HLA in healthy donors. Trimming removed 1 base at V and 5 bases at J, with 9 bases between. The CDR3 consists of 14 residues. CDR1 and CDR2 (germline): MNHNY, SVGAGI (reference sequence). Both 60 Vbeta primers and 13 Jbeta primers went into the PCR. Using immunoSEQ multiplex PCR, the repertoire was profiled, and TCRdb retains in-frame clones only, with some absent. The sample table includes 150,000 to 250,000 clones. This receptor was taken from a boy younger than 18 in good health and CMV-seronegative. Sequencing input: PBMCs. The J gene is TRBJ1-5, the V gene TRBV6-6; a weak D match, TRBD1 (5 bases). Here the CDR3 reads CASSYYQQDQPQHF. The CDR3 bases are TGTGCCAGCAGTTACTACCAACAGGATCAGCCCCAGCATTTT.